The rows below give T cell receptor beta chains drawn from one sample of a study of blood T cell repertoires in COVID-19. Produced via immunoSEQ multiplex PCR; TCRdb's table is partial and in-frame only. The top ten clones hold 3.5% of a sample with about 54,000 clones, 88% of them seen once. The source material was peripheral blood. The receptors stem from a human donor in a cohort sampled during active COVID-19. Both conserved end residues are part of each CDR3. A D gene is named only where the DNA matches it firmly. Expanded clones get a size class; other rows say once, few or many, or leave the size out.

v_gene,abundance,len,d_gene,j_gene,CDR3nt,CDR3aa
TRBV5-1,few,15,NA,TRBJ2-3,TGCGCCAGCAGCTTGCAACGGGGACACACAGATACGCAGTATTTT,CASSLQRGHTDTQYF
TRBV7-8,NA,18,NA,TRBJ2-2,TGTGCCAGCAGCTTAGTTATTTCGGACAGAGCGAACACCGGGGAGCTGTTTTTT,CASSLVISDRANTGELFF
TRBV19,NA,13,TRBD1,TRBJ1-1,TGTGCCAGTTCTGACCGGGACAGGGGGCGAGCTTTCTTT,CASSDRDRGRAFF
TRBV7-3,NA,14,NA,TRBJ2-2,TGTGCCAGCAGTATCGAGGGGAACACCGGGGAGCTGTTTTTT,CASSIEGNTGELFF
TRBV9,NA,15,NA,TRBJ1-2,TGTGCCAGCAGCGTAGATCCTGGGGGGGGAGACGGCTACACCTTC,CASSVDPGGGDGYTF
TRBV11-3,NA,13,NA,TRBJ2-3,TGTGCCAGCAGCTTAGATCCCAGGAATTTGGTGTATTTT,CASSLDPRNLVYF
TRBV10-1,few,14,NA,TRBJ1-2,TGCGCCAGCAGTGAGTCGGGGAGAAACTATGGCTACACCTTC,CASSESGRNYGYTF
TRBV12-3/TRBV12-4,few,13,NA,TRBJ2-2,TGTGCCAGCAGCGACAGAAACACCGGGGAGCTGTTTTTT,CASSDRNTGELFF
TRBV7-8,NA,14,NA,TRBJ2-7,TGTGCCAGCAGCTTAATATCCCGACTAGAAGAGCAGTACTTC,CASSLISRLEEQYF
TRBV5-5,NA,16,NA,TRBJ1-5,TGTGCCAGCAGCTTGTCTCCCGGGAGTAGCAATCAGCCCCAGCATTTT,CASSLSPGSSNQPQHF
TRBV7-3,NA,10,NA,TRBJ2-7,TGTGCCAGCCAGGAGGACGAGCAGTACTTC,CASQEDEQYF
TRBV2,once,15,NA,TRBJ1-1,TGTGCCAGCAGTCCGAGGAGGGCAAGTAACACTGAAGCTTTCTTT,CASSPRRASNTEAFF
TRBV5-4,NA,15,NA,TRBJ2-2,TGTGCCAGCAGCTCCAGGACAGAAGGAACCGGGGAGCTGTTTTTT,CASSSRTEGTGELFF
TRBV15,NA,13,NA,TRBJ1-1,TGTGCCACCAGCGAACAGGGAAACACTGAAGCTTTCTTT,CATSEQGNTEAFF
TRBV27,NA,15,NA,TRBJ1-1,TGTGCCAGCAGTTCTGGGGGGGGCCGATACACTGAAGCTTTCTTT,CASSSGGGRYTEAFF
TRBV5-6,NA,14,NA,TRBJ2-7,TGTGCCAGCAGCCCTCGGTCGAGCTCCTACGAGCAGTACTTC,CASSPRSSSYEQYF